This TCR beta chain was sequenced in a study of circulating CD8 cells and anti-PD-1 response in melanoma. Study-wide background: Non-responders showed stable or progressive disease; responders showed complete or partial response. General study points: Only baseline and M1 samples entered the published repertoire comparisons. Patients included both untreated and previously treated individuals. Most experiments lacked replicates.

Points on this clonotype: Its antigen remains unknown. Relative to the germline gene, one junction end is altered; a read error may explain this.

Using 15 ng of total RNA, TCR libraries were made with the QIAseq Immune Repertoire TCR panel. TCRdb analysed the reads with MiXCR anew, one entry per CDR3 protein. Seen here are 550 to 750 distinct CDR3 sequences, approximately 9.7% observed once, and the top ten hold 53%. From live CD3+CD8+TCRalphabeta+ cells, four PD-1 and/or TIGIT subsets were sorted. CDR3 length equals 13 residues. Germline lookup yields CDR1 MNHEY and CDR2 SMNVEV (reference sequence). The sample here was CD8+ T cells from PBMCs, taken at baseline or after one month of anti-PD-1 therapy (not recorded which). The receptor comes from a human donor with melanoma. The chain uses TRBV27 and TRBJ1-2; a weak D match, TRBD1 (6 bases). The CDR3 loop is CASSLLGGPGYTF. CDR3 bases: TGTGCCAGCAGTTTATTGGGGGGGCCTGGCTACACTTTC.